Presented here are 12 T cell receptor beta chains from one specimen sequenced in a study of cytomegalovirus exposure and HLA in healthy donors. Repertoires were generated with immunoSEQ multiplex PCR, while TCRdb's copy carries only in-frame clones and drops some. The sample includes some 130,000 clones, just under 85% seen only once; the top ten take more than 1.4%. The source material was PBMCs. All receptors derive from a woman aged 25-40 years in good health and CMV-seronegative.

Here the CDR3 DNA reads TGTGCCAGCTCACCGGGACAAGGCCTCTATAATTCACCCCTCCACTTT. Translation: CASSPGQGLYNSPLHF. The rearrangement links TRBV18 to TRBJ1-6; TRBD1 is a possible D gene (6 bases). Germline V lookup: CDR1 KGHSH, CDR2 LQKENI. The CDR3 totals 16 residues. V dropped 3 bases and J dropped 3 bases, with 12 bases sitting between them.

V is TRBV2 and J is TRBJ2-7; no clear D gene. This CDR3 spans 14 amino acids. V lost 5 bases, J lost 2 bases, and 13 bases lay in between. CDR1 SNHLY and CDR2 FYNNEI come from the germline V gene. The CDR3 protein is CASSPHSVAYEQYF. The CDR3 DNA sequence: TGTGCCAGCAGTCCGCATAGTGTGGCCTACGAGCAGTACTTC.

DNA of the CDR3: TGTGCCAGCAGGAAAGGGACTAGCGGGGGGCAAGAGACCCAGTACTTC. The encoded protein is CASRKGTSGGQETQYF. The rearrangement links TRBV6-6 to TRBJ2-5; 15 bases line up with TRBD2. This CDR3 is built from 16 residues. V shed 6 bases, J shed 2 bases, and the junction held 4 bases outside the gene matches. Germline V CDR1 and CDR2: MNHNY, SVGAGI (reference sequence).

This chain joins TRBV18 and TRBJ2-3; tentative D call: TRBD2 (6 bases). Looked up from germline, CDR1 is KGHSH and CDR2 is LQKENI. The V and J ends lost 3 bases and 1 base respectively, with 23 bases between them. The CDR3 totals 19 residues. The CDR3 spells CASSPPLPGVSRGTDTQYF. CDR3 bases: TGTGCCAGCTCACCGCCTCTACCGGGGGTTTCACGAGGCACAGATACGCAGTATTTT.

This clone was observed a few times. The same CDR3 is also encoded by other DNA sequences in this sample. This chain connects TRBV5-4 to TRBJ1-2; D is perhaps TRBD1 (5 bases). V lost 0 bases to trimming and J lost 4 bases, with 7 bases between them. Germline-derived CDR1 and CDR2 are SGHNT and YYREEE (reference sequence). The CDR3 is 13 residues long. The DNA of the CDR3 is TGTGCCAGCAGCTTGGACAGGACCTATGGCTACACCTTC. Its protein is CASSLDRTYGYTF. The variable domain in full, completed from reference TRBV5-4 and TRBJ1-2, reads ETGVTQSPTHLIKTRGQQVTLRCSSQSGHNTVSWYQQALGQGPQFIFQYYREEENGRGNFPPRFSGLQFPNYSSELNVNALELDDSALYLCASSLDRTYGYTFGSGTRLTVV.

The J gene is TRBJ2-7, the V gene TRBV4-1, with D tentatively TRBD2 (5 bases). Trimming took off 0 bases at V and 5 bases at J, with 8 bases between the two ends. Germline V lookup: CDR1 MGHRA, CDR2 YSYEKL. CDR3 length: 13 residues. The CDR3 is CASSQDRRDEQYF. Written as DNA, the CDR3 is TGCGCCAGCAGCCAAGATAGGCGGGACGAGCAGTACTTC.

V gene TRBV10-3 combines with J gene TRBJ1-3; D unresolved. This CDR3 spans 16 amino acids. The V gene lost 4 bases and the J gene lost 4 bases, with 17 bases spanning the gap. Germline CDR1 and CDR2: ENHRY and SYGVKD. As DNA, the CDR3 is TGTGCCATCAGTGGAGAGGTATCAGCACCGGGAAACACCATATATTTT. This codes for CAISGEVSAPGNTIYF.

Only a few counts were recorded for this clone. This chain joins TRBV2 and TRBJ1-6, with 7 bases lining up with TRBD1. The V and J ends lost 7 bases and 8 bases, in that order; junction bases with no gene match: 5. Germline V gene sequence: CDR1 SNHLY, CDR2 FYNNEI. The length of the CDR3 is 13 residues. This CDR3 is CASKRTGYSPLHF. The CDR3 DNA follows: TGTGCCAGCAAGAGGACAGGATATTCACCCCTCCACTTT.

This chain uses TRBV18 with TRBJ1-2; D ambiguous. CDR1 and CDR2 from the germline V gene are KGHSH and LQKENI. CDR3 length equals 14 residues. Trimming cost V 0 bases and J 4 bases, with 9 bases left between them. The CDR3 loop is CASSPPSGVYGYTF. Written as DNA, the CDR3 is TGTGCCAGCTCACCACCCTCGGGAGTCTATGGCTACACCTTC.

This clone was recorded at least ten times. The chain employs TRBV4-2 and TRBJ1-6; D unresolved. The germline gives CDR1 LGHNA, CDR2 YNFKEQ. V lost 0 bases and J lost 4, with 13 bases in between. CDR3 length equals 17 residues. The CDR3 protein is CASSQEYSPTYNSPLHF. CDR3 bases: TGTGCCAGCAGCCAAGAATACAGCCCAACTTATAATTCACCCCTCCACTTT.

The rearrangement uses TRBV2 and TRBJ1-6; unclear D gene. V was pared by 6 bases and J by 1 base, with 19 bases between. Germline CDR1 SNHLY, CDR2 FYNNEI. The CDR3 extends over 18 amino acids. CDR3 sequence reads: CASRGVLGPKSYNSPLHF. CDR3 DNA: TGTGCCAGCAGGGGTGTCCTGGGCCCCAAGTCCTATAATTCACCCCTCCACTTT.

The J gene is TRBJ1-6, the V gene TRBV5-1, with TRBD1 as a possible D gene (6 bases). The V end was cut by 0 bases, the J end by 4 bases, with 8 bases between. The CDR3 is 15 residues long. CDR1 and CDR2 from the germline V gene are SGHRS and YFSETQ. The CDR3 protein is CASSLEGVYNSPLHF. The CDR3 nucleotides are TGCGCCAGCAGCTTGGAGGGGGTTTATAATTCACCCCTCCACTTT.